A single sample gave rise to the 18 T cell receptor beta chains below, sequenced in a study of blood T cell repertoires in COVID-19. Sequenced by immunoSEQ multiplex PCR; TCRdb stores in-frame clones only, minus some. Among 200,000 or so clones listed, about nine tenths were seen once. Sequencing input: peripheral blood. Receptor source: a man between 70 and 80 years old with active or convalescent COVID-19.

This chain uses TRBV2 with TRBJ1-5, with 8 bases fitting TRBD1. V dropped 3 bases and J dropped 7; count of bases not matched to a gene: 11. CDR3 length: 16 amino acids. Germline CDR1 is SNHLY and CDR2 is FYNNEI. The CDR3 coding sequence is TGTGCCAGCAGTGACCTAATCAGGGGGCAGGGGCAGCCCCAGCATTTT. It encodes CASSDLIRGQGQPQHF.

This rearrangement joins TRBV7-9 to TRBJ1-4; 7 bases fit TRBD1. The CDR3 length is 15 residues. V trimming: 5 bases; J trimming: 7 bases; junction bases outside the gene matches: 10. The germline gives CDR1 SEHNR, CDR2 FQNEAQ (reference sequence). The CDR3 spells CASSPTGTDGEKLFF. The CDR3 DNA reads TGTGCCAGCAGCCCGACCGGGACAGATGGTGAAAAACTGTTTTTT.

The chain combines TRBV5-5 with TRBJ2-2; 7 positions match TRBD1. Germline V lookup: CDR1 SGHKS, CDR2 YYEKEE (reference sequence). CDR3 length: 15 amino acids. The V gene end was trimmed by 7 bases and the J gene end by 2 bases; junction bases not matched to a gene: 8. The CDR3 coding sequence is TGTGCCAGCCGAAACAGGGGCGTTAACACCGGGGAGCTGTTTTTT. This gives the protein CASRNRGVNTGELFF.

The rearrangement joins TRBV5-1 to TRBJ1-6, with D perhaps TRBD1 (5 bases). Germline V gene sequence: CDR1 SGHRS, CDR2 YFSETQ. CDR3 size: 12 residues. Trimming removed 2 bases at V and 13 bases at J, with 10 bases between. CDR3 loop: CASSLPGGPLHF. The DNA for the CDR3 is TGCGCCAGCAGCTTACCGGGGGGTCCCCTCCACTTT.

This chain joins TRBV18 and TRBJ2-3, with a tentative D call TRBD1 (5 bases). The CDR3 totals 15 residues. Germline-derived CDR1 and CDR2 are KGHSH and LQKENI. The V end was cut by 1 base, the J end by 0 bases, with 8 bases between. CDR3 region: CASSPQDSSTDTQYF. DNA for the CDR3: TGTGCCAGCTCACCACAAGACAGTAGCACAGATACGCAGTATTTT.

V and J are TRBV4-3 and TRBJ2-7; D perhaps matches TRBD2 (5 bases). Germline lookup yields CDR1 LGHNA and CDR2 YSLEER. This CDR3 is 17 amino acids long. V was cut by 0 bases and J by 0 bases, with 15 bases left in between. CDR3 bases: TGCGCCAGCAGCCAAGATCTACGGGGTCTCCACTCCTACGAGCAGTACTTC. Translated, it gives CASSQDLRGLHSYEQYF.

This chain joins TRBV6-2 or TRBV6-3 and TRBJ1-4, with D tentatively TRBD1 (6 bases). V lost 5 bases and J 8 bases, leaving 15 bases between the germline ends. Germline V gene lookup returns CDR1 MNHEY and CDR2 SVGEGT. The CDR3 is 14 residues long. The CDR3 region is CASSRSGDREKLFF. In nucleotides, the CDR3 is TGTGCCAGCAGTCGTTCAGGGGATCGGGAAAAACTGTTTTTT.

This rearrangement joins TRBV5-6 to TRBJ2-2; D is uncertain. This CDR3 comprises 12 residues. Trimming pared 4 bases from V and 8 bases from J, leaving 9 bases between. Germline assignment: CDR1 SGHDT and CDR2 YYEEEE. The DNA of the CDR3 is TGTGCCAGCAGCAAAGCGATAGGGGAGCTGTTTTTT. This gives the protein CASSKAIGELFF.

The chain joins TRBV6-2 or TRBV6-3 to TRBJ1-6; D is ambiguous. The CDR3 is 16 residues long. V was clipped by 2 bases and J by 10 bases, with 18 bases between them. Looked up from germline, CDR1 is MNHEY and CDR2 is SVGEGT. This CDR3 reads CASSYAEEVLGSPLHF. CDR3 DNA: TGTGCCAGCAGTTACGCGGAGGAAGTTCTCGGCTCACCCCTCCACTTT.

The chain couples TRBV5-1 to TRBJ2-7; 7 bases line up with TRBD1. Per germline, CDR1 SGHRS and CDR2 YFSETQ. This CDR3 contains 15 residues. J was trimmed by 5 bases and V by 4 bases; bases with no gene match: 12. The CDR3 DNA follows: TGCGCCAGCAGCCTAGGGCAGGGGGTTGGTGACGAGCAGTACTTC. This encodes CASSLGQGVGDEQYF.

V and J are TRBV10-3 and TRBJ2-7; 12 bases fit TRBD2. J gave up 5 bases and V 6 bases, and 5 bases lay outside the gene matches. The CDR3 is made up of 14 amino acids. Germline V gene data show CDR1 as ENHRY and CDR2 as SYGVKD. The CDR3, as DNA: TGTGCCATCAGCCTAGCGGGAGGGCCGGACGAGCAGTACTTC. Amino acid sequence: CAISLAGGPDEQYF.

The chain is built from TRBV7-8 and TRBJ1-3, with D tentatively TRBD1 (5 bases). Germline lookup yields CDR1 SGHVS and CDR2 FQNEAQ. V was cut by 3 bases and J by 4 bases, with 10 bases left in between. The CDR3 covers 14 residues. The CDR3 loop reads CASSFGQIGNTIYF. The CDR3 coding sequence is TGTGCCAGCAGCTTTGGACAAATAGGAAACACCATATATTTT.

This sequence joins TRBV7-2 and TRBJ2-1, with D tentatively TRBD1 (5 bases). Germline V gene sequence: CDR1 SGHTA, CDR2 FQGNSA. Trimming stripped 5 bases from V and 7 bases from J, with 15 bases between. The CDR3 runs 14 residues. This CDR3 reads CASSPPGWQNEQFF. CDR3 nucleotides: TGTGCCAGCAGCCCCCCAGGGTGGCAGAATGAGCAGTTCTTC.

This clone was counted between two and nine times. The chain recombines TRBV10-2 with TRBJ2-7, with TRBD1 as a possible D gene (5 bases). In germline, CDR1 is WSHSY, CDR2 SAAADI. Trimming removed 6 bases from V and 6 bases from J, with 12 bases in between. The CDR3 spans 12 residues. In DNA, the CDR3 is TGCGCCAGCAGGGATTCAGGGTTCGAGCAGTACTTC. This translates into CASRDSGFEQYF.

This sequence joins TRBV21-1 and TRBJ2-1; TRBD1, the D gene given by the table, was not confirmed from the DNA. TRBV21-1 is a pseudogene segment. The length of the CDR3 is 20 residues. The CDR3 reads CASSKAPGQGAVGFHNEQFF. The CDR3 DNA reads as TGTGCCAGCAGCAAAGCCCCGGGACAGGGGGCGGTGGGGTTCCACAATGAGCAGTTCTTC.

This sequence joins TRBV28 and TRBJ1-6; 8 positions agree with TRBD1. The V gene's germline CDR1 is MDHEN and CDR2 SYDVKM. The CDR3 has 16 residues. V dropped 3 bases and J dropped 4; count of bases not matched to a gene: 5. Written as DNA, the CDR3 is TGTGCCAGCAGTTTGCAGGGGGCTCCTTATAATTCACCCCTCCACTTT. Residues: CASSLQGAPYNSPLHF.

V usage is TRBV18 and J usage is TRBJ1-5, with 7 nucleotides matching TRBD1. This CDR3 has 17 residues. Germline trimming cut 3 bases from V and 3 bases from J; bases unmatched to any gene: 11. Looked up from germline, CDR1 is KGHSH and CDR2 is LQKENI. Here the CDR3 DNA reads TGTGCCAGCTCACCTCAAGGGGGCAGGGGAGTCAATCAGCCCCAGCATTTT. Protein product: CASSPQGGRGVNQPQHF. Full variable domain (missing parts from reference TRBV18 and TRBJ1-5): NAGVMQNPRHLVRRRGQEARLRCSPMKGHSHVYWYRQLPEEGLKFMVYLQKENIIDESGMPKERFSAEFPKEGPSILRIQQVVRGDSAAYFCASSPQGGRGVNQPQHFGDGTRLSIL.

This chain links TRBV30 with TRBJ2-7, with D tentatively TRBD2 (6 bases). This CDR3 is 12 amino acids long. Germline values: CDR1 GTSNPN, CDR2 SVGIG (reference sequence). Trimming stripped 3 bases from V and 5 bases from J, with 11 bases between. The DNA for the CDR3 is TGTGCCTGGAGCCCGGGAGCGGACGAGCAGTACTTC. It encodes CAWSPGADEQYF.